This T cell receptor beta chain was obtained from a study of read filtering for tumor transcriptome and immune sequencing. About the study: Patients were about 18 male and some 15 female, mean age 65.9 years, range about 47 to 85. R-ISS stage counts were eight or nine for I, 16 for II, 6 or 7 for III. IR-seq gave about 3.5 to 11 million TCR reads per sample; RNA-seq gave about 80 to 1,300.

The library was built from roughly 400 ng RNA with molecular barcoded adaptors for alpha/delta and beta/gamma chains. Each CDR3 protein gets one entry after TCRdb re-called the reads with MiXCR. The sample has 90,000 to 95,000 distinct CDR3 sequences, around a fifth seen once; the top ten hold 9.5% to 12%. The CDR3 spans 14 residues. Germline V gives CDR1 SNHLY, CDR2 FYNNEI. The germline V and J ends were trimmed by 7 bases and 4 bases, with 16 bases remaining between them. Every patient had bone marrow sampled while the disease was active. The TCR originated in a donor at least 40 years old with multiple myeloma. What was sequenced was a population of CD138-negative cells sorted from bone marrow. The genes are TRBV2 and TRBJ2-5; TRBD2 is a possible D gene (6 bases). In nucleotides, the CDR3 is TGTGCCAGCACCGGGCGGAGGGAAGGAGAGACCCAGTACTTC. Its translation: CASTGRREGETQYF. The variable domain in full, with the rest retrieved from reference TRBV2 and TRBJ2-5, is EPEVTQTPSHQVTQMGQEVILRCVPISNHLYFYWYRQILGQKVEFLVSFYNNEISEKSEIFDDQFSVERPDGSNFTLKIRSTKLEDSAMYFCASTGRREGETQYFGPGTRLLVL.